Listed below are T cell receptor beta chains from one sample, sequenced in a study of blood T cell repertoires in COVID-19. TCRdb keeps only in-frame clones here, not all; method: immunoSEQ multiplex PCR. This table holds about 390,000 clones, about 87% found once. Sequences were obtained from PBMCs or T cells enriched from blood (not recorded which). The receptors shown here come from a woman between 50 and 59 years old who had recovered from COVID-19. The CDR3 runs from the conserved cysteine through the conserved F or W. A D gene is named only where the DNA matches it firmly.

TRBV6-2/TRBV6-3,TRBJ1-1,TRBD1,CASSDRGRGDTEAFF,TGTGCCAGCAGTGACAGGGGGCGCGGGGACACTGAAGCTTTCTTT
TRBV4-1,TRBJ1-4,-,CASSQGSASTNEKLFF,TGCGCCAGCAGCCAAGGGAGCGCATCAACTAATGAAAAACTGTTTTTT
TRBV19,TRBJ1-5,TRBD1,CASNSRDRGGQPQHF,TGTGCCAGTAATAGTCGGGACAGGGGCGGTCAGCCCCAGCATTTT
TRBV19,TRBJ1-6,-,CASNLWGPQNSPLHF,TGTGCCAGTAATCTCTGGGGGCCTCAGAATTCACCCCTCCACTTT
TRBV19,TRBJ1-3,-,CASRQSSGNTIYF,TGTGCCAGCAGACAGTCCTCTGGAAACACCATATATTTT
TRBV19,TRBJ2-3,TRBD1,CAMETQGAVDTQYF,TGTGCCATGGAGACACAGGGGGCCGTAGATACGCAGTATTTT
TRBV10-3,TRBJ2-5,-,CAISERDISGETQYF,TGTGCCATCAGTGAGCGGGACATCTCAGGGGAGACCCAGTACTTC
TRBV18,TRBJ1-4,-,CASSPGDLNEKLFF,TGTGCCAGCTCACCCGGGGATTTGAATGAAAAACTGTTTTTT
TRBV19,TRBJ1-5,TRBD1,CASSSHPRDRGSGNQPQHF,TGTGCCAGTAGTTCCCACCCTCGGGACAGGGGATCGGGCAATCAGCCCCAGCATTTT
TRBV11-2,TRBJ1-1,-,CASSIGEGHMNTEAFF,TGTGCCAGCAGCATAGGAGAGGGACATATGAACACTGAAGCTTTCTTT
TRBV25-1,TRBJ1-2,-,CASSEPTDQGGYTF,TGTGCCAGCAGTGAACCCACGGACCAGGGAGGCTACACCTTC
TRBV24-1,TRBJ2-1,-,CASRGLDTNEQFF,TGTGCCTCCAGGGGACTGGATACGAATGAGCAGTTCTTC
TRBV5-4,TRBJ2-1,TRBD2,CASSFPSGGNNEQFF,TGTGCCAGCAGCTTTCCTAGCGGGGGTAACAATGAGCAGTTCTTC
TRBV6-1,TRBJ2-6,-,CASSELDSSGANVLTF,TGTGCCAGCAGTGAACTGGACAGCTCTGGGGCCAACGTCCTGACTTTC
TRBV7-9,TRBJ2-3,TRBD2,CASSSPRASGGADTQYF,TGTGCCAGCAGCTCTCCCCGGGCTAGCGGGGGGGCGGATACGCAGTATTTT
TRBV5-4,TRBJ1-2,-,CASSLAPGVYGYTF,TGTGCCAGCAGCTTGGCCCCCGGGGTCTATGGCTACACCTTC